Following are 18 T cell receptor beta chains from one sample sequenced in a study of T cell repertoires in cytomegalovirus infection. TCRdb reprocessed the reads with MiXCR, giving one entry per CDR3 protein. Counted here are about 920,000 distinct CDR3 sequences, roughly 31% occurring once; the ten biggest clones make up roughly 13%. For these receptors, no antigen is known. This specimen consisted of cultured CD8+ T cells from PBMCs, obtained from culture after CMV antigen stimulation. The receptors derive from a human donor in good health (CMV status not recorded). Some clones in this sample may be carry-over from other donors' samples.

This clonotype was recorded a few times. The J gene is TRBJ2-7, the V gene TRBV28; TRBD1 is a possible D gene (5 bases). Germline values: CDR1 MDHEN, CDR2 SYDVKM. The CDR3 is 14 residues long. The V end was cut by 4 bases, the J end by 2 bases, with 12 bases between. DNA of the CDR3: TGTGCCAGCAGTTCCCAGGGCCACACCTACGAGCAGTACGTC. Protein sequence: CASSSQGHTYEQYV.

CDR3 protein: CATSDRDSQFYNEQFF. The CDR3 nucleotides are TGTGCCACCAGTGATCGGGACAGCCAGTTCTACAATGAGCAGTTCTTC. This chain joins TRBV24-1 and TRBJ2-1, with 7 bases identical to TRBD1. Per germline, CDR1 KGHDR and CDR2 SFDVKD. The CDR3 totals 16 residues. V trimming: 3 bases; J trimming: 3 bases; junction bases outside the gene matches: 7.

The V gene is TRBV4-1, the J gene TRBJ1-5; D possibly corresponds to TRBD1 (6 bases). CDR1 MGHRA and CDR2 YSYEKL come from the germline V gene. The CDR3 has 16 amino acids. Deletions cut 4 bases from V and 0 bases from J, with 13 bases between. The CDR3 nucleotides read TGCGCCAGCAGCCTCCGACAGGACCTTAGCAATCAGCCCCAGCATTTT. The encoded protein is CASSLRQDLSNQPQHF.

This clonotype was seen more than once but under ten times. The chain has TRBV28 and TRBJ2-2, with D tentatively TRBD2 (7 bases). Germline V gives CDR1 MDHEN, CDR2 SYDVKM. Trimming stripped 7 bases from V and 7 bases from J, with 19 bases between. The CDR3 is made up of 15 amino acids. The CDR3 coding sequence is TGTGCCAGCACCTCCGACGGGGGGCAGGACGGGGAGCTGTTTTTT. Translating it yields CASTSDGGQDGELFF.

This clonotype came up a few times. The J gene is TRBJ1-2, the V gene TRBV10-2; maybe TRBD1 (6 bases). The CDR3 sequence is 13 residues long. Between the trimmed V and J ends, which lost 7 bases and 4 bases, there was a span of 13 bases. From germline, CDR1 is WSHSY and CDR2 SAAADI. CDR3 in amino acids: CASTEGGSYGYTF. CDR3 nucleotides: TGCGCCAGCACCGAAGGGGGGAGCTATGGCTACACCTTC.

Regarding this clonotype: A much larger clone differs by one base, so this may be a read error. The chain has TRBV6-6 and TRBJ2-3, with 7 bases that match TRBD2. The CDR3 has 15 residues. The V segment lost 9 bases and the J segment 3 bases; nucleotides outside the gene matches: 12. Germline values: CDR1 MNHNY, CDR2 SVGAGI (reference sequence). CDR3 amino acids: CARSALLAETDTQYF. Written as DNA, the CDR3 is TGTGCCAGAAGTGCCCTGCTAGCGGAAACAGATACGCAGTATTTT.

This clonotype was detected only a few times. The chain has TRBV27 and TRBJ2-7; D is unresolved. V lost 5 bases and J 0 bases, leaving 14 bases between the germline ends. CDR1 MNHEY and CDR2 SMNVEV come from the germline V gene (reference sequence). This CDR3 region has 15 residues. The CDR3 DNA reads TGTGCCAGCAGTCTTTTCCCAACGGCCTCCTACGAGCAGTACTTC. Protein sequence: CASSLFPTASYEQYF.

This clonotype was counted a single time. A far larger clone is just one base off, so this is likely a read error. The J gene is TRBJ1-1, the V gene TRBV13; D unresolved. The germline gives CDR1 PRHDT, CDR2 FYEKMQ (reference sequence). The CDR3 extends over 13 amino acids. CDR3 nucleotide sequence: TGTGCCAGCGGCTTATTGGTGAACACTGAAGCTTTCTTT. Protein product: CASGLLVNTEAFF.

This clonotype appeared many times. The chain's CDR3 is CASSLARGGQETQYF. DNA for the CDR3: TGTGCCAGCAGCTTAGCTCGGGGGGGACAAGAGACCCAGTACTTC. The genes are TRBV7-6 and TRBJ2-5; 8 bases are a match to TRBD2. The V segment lost 0 bases and the J segment 2 bases; nucleotides outside the gene matches: 2. Germline V gene lookup returns CDR1 SGHVS and CDR2 FNYEAQ. The length of the CDR3 is 15 residues. The full variable domain, with the rest looked up from reference TRBV7-6 and TRBJ2-5, is GAGVSQSPRYKVTKRGQDVALRCDPISGHVSLYWYRQALGQGPEFLTYFNYEAQQDKSGLPNDRFSAERPEGSISTLTIQRTEQRDSAMYRCASSLARGGQETQYFGPGTRLLVL.

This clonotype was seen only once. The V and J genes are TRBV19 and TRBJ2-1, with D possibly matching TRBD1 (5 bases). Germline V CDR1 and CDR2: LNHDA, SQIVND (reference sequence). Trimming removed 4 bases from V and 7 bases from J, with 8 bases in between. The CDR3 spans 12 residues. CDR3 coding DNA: TGTGCCAGTAGTACCGCAGGGAATGAGCAGTTCTTC. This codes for CASSTAGNEQFF.

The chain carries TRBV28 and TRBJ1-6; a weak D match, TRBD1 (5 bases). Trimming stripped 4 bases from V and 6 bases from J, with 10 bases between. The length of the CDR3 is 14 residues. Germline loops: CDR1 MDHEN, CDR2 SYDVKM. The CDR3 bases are TGTGCCAGCAGTTGGAGGGGAAGTAATTCACCCCTCCACTTT. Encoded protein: CASSWRGSNSPLHF.

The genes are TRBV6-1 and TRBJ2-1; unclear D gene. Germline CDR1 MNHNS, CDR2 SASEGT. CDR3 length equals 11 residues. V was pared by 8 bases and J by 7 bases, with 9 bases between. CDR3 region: CASLDENEQFF. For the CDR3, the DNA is TGTGCCAGCTTAGACGAGAATGAGCAGTTCTTC.

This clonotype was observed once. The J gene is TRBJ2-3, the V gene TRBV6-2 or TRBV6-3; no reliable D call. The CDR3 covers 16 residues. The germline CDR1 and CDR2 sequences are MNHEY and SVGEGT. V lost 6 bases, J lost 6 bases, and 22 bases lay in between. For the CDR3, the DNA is TGTGCCAGCAGCAAGGCAGTGGGTTGGGCCGCGGATACGCAGTATTTT. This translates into CASSKAVGWAADTQYF.

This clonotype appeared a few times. CDR3 nucleotide sequence: TGCGCCAGCAGCCGAGCAGACCGGGACAGGGCGGGCGAGCAGTACGTC. Its translation: CASSRADRDRAGEQYV. The chain joins TRBV4-3 to TRBJ2-7; TRBD1 matches 9 bases. J gave up 6 bases and V 4 bases, and 13 bases lay outside the gene matches. Germline V lookup: CDR1 LGHNA, CDR2 YSLEER. The length of the CDR3 is 16 residues.

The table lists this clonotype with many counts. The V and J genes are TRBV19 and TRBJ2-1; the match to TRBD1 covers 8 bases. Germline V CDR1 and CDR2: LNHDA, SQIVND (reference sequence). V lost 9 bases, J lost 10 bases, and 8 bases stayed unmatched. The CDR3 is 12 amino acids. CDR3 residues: CASTETGVEQFF. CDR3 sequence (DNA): TGTGCCAGCACGGAGACAGGGGTCGAGCAGTTCTTC.

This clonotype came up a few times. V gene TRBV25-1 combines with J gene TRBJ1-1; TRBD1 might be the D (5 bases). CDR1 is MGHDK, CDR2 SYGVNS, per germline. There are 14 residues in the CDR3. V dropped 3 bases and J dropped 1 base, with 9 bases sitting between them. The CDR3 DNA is TGTGCCAGCAGTGAGGACATAGAGAACACTGAAGCTTTCTTT. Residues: CASSEDIENTEAFF.

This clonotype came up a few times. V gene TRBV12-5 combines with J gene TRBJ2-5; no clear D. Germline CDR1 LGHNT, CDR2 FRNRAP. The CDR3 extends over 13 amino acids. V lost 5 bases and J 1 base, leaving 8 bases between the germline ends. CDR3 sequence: CASGTDSQETQYF. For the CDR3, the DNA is TGTGCTAGTGGTACAGACTCCCAAGAGACCCAGTACTTC.

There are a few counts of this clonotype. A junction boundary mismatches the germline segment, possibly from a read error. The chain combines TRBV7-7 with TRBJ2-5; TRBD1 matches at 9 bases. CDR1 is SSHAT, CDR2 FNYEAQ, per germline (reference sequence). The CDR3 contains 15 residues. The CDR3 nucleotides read TGTGCTAGCAGCTTTCGACAGGGGGGTCGAGAGACCCAGTACTTC. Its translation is CASSFRQGGRETQYF.